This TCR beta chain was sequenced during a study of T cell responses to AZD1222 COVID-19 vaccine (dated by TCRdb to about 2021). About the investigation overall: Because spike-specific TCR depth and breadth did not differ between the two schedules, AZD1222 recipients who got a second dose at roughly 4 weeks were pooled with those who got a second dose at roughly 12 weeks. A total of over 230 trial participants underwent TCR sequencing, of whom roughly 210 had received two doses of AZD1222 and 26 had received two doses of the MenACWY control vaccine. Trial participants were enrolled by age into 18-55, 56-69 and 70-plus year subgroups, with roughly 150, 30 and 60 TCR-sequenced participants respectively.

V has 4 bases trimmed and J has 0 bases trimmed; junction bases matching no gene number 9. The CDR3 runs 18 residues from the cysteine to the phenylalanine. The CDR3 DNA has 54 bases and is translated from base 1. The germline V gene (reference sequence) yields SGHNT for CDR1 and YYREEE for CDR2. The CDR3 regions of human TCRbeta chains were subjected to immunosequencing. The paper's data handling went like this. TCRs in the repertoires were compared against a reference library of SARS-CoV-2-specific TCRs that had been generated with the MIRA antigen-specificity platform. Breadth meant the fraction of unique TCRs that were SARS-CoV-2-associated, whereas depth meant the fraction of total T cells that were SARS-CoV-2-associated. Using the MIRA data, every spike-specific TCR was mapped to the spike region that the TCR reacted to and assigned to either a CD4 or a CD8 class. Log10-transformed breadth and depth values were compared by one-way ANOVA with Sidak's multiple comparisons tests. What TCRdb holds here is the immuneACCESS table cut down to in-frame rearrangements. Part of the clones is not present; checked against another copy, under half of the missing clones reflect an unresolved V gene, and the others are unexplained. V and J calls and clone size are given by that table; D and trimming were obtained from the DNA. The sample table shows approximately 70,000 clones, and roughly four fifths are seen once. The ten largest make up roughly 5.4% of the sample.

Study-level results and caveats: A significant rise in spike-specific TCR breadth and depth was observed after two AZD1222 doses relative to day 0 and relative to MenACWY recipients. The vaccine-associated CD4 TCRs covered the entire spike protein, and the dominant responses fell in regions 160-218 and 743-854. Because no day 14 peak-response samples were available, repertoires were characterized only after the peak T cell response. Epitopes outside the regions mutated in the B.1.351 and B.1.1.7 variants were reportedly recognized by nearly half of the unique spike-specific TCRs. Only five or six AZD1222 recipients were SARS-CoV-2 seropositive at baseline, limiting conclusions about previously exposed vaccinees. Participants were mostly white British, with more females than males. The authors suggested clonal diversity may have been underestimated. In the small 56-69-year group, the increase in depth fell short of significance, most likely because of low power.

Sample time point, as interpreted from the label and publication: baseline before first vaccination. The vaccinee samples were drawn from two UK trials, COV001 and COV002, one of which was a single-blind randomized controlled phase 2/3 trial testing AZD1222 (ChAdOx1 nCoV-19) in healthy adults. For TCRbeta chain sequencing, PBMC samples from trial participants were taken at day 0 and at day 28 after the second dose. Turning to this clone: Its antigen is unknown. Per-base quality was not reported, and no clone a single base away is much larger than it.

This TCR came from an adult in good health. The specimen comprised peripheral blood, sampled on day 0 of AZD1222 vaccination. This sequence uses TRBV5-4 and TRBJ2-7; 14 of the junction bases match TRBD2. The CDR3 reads CASSGRGLAGAFSYEQYF. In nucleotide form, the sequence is TGTGCCAGCAGCGGTAGGGGACTAGCGGGGGCCTTCTCCTACGAGCAGTACTTC. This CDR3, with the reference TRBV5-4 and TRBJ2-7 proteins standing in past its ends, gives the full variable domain ETGVTQSPTHLIKTRGQQVTLRCSSQSGHNTVSWYQQALGQGPQFIFQYYREEENGRGNFPPRFSGLQFPNYSSELNVNALELDDSALYLCASSGRGLAGAFSYEQYFGPGTRLTVT.